The 10 T cell receptor beta chains listed next were all sequenced from one sample in a study of T cell changes during pregnancy in multiple sclerosis. The repertoire was sequenced with immunoSEQ multiplex PCR; TCRdb's copy has only in-frame clones and lacks some. The table includes about 48,000 clones, 92% detected once. The material was CD4+ T cells from peripheral blood mononuclear cells, obtained in the second trimester of pregnancy. Receptors were obtained from a female donor in good health, enrolled as a control in a pregnancy study.

V is TRBV11-2 and J is TRBJ1-1, with 7 nucleotides matching TRBD1. Unmatched junction bases numbered 2, after V lost 3 bases and J lost 1 base. There are 14 residues in the CDR3. Germline CDR1 SGHAT, CDR2 FQNNGV. Here the CDR3 reads CASSFRQGNTEAFF. DNA of the CDR3: TGTGCCAGCAGCTTCCGACAGGGGAACACTGAAGCTTTCTTT.

The V gene is TRBV29-1, the J gene TRBJ2-7; 10 nucleotides line up with TRBD2. J gave up 6 bases and V 6 bases, and 8 bases lay outside the gene matches. Germline values: CDR1 SQVTM, CDR2 ANQGSEA. CDR3 length: 13 residues. CDR3 nucleotides: TGCAGCGTGGCATTTCTAGCGGGAGCCGAGCAGTACTTC. Residues: CSVAFLAGAEQYF.

J is TRBJ1-2 and V is TRBV27; TRBD1 might be the D (6 bases). The CDR3 has 13 amino acids. Germline V CDR1 and CDR2: MNHEY, SMNVEV (reference sequence). V shed 6 bases and J shed 5 bases, with 13 bases lying between them. This CDR3 reads CASSYQGMYGYTF. The CDR3 DNA is TGTGCCAGCAGCTATCAGGGGATGTATGGCTACACCTTC.

This chain uses TRBV7-2 with TRBJ2-3; the D gene is possibly TRBD2 (5 bases). Looked up from germline, CDR1 is SGHTA and CDR2 is FQGNSA. Trimming took 4 bases from V and 6 from J, leaving 11 bases between them. The CDR3 sequence is 13 residues long. The CDR3, as DNA: TGTGCCAGCAGCTACGGACTTACCGATACGCAGTATTTT. This encodes CASSYGLTDTQYF.

The chain is built from TRBV28 and TRBJ2-1; 11 positions match TRBD1. From germline, CDR1 is MDHEN and CDR2 SYDVKM. This CDR3 spans 16 amino acids. J was trimmed by 8 bases and V by 8 bases; bases with no gene match: 14. CDR3 sequence reads: CASYDNPGQGVDEQFF. CDR3 bases: TGTGCCAGCTACGATAATCCGGGACAGGGGGTTGATGAGCAGTTCTTC.

The chain recombines TRBV28 with TRBJ1-1, with D maybe TRBD1 (6 bases). CDR3 length: 14 amino acids. The germline CDR1 and CDR2 sequences are MDHEN and SYDVKM. The ends were cut back, 4 bases at V and 5 bases at J, with 14 bases in the middle. The CDR3 protein is CASSSPQGATEAFF. The DNA of the CDR3 is TGTGCCAGCAGTTCACCACAGGGAGCGACTGAAGCTTTCTTT.

The gene calls are TRBV5-1 and TRBJ2-5, with a weak D call TRBD2 (5 bases). CDR1 is SGHRS and CDR2 is YFSETQ in the germline V gene. V dropped 0 bases and J dropped 2 bases, with 11 bases sitting between them. The length of the CDR3 is 15 residues. The CDR3: CASSLGTGTQETQYF. As DNA, the CDR3 is TGCGCCAGCAGCTTGGGCACGGGAACGCAAGAGACCCAGTACTTC. Full variable domain (remainder filled in from reference TRBV5-1 and TRBJ2-5): KAGVTQTPRYLIKTRGQQVTLSCSPISGHRSVSWYQQTPGQGLQFLFEYFSETQRNKGNFPGRFSGRQFSNSRSEMNVSTLELGDSALYLCASSLGTGTQETQYFGPGTRLLVL.

The V and J genes are TRBV28 and TRBJ2-7, with TRBD2 as a possible D gene (7 bases). Germline assignment: CDR1 MDHEN and CDR2 SYDVKM. V was cut by 6 bases and J by 5 bases, with 14 bases left in between. The CDR3 loop spans 13 amino acids. CDR3 DNA: TGTGCCAGCAGCCCCCAGGGGAGGGACGAGCAGTACTTC. Protein: CASSPQGRDEQYF.

V and J are TRBV11-2 and TRBJ2-1; 9 bases line up with TRBD2. Germline V CDR1 and CDR2: SGHAT, FQNNGV. The trim removed 0 bases at V and 7 bases at J, leaving 4 bases unmatched. The CDR3 runs to 15 residues. CDR3 in amino acids: CASSLEGLANNEQFF. The DNA for the CDR3 is TGTGCCAGCAGCTTAGAAGGACTAGCGAATAATGAGCAGTTCTTC.

The count of this clone is one. The J gene is TRBJ1-4, the V gene TRBV5-6; TRBD1 matches at 7 bases. The germline V gene encodes CDR1 SGHDT and CDR2 YYEEEE. Germline trimming cut 0 bases from V and 8 bases from J; bases unmatched to any gene: 4. The CDR3 has 14 residues. The DNA of the CDR3 is TGTGCCAGCAGCTTGGCAGGGGGTAGGGAAAAACTGTTTTTT. Amino acid sequence: CASSLAGGREKLFF.